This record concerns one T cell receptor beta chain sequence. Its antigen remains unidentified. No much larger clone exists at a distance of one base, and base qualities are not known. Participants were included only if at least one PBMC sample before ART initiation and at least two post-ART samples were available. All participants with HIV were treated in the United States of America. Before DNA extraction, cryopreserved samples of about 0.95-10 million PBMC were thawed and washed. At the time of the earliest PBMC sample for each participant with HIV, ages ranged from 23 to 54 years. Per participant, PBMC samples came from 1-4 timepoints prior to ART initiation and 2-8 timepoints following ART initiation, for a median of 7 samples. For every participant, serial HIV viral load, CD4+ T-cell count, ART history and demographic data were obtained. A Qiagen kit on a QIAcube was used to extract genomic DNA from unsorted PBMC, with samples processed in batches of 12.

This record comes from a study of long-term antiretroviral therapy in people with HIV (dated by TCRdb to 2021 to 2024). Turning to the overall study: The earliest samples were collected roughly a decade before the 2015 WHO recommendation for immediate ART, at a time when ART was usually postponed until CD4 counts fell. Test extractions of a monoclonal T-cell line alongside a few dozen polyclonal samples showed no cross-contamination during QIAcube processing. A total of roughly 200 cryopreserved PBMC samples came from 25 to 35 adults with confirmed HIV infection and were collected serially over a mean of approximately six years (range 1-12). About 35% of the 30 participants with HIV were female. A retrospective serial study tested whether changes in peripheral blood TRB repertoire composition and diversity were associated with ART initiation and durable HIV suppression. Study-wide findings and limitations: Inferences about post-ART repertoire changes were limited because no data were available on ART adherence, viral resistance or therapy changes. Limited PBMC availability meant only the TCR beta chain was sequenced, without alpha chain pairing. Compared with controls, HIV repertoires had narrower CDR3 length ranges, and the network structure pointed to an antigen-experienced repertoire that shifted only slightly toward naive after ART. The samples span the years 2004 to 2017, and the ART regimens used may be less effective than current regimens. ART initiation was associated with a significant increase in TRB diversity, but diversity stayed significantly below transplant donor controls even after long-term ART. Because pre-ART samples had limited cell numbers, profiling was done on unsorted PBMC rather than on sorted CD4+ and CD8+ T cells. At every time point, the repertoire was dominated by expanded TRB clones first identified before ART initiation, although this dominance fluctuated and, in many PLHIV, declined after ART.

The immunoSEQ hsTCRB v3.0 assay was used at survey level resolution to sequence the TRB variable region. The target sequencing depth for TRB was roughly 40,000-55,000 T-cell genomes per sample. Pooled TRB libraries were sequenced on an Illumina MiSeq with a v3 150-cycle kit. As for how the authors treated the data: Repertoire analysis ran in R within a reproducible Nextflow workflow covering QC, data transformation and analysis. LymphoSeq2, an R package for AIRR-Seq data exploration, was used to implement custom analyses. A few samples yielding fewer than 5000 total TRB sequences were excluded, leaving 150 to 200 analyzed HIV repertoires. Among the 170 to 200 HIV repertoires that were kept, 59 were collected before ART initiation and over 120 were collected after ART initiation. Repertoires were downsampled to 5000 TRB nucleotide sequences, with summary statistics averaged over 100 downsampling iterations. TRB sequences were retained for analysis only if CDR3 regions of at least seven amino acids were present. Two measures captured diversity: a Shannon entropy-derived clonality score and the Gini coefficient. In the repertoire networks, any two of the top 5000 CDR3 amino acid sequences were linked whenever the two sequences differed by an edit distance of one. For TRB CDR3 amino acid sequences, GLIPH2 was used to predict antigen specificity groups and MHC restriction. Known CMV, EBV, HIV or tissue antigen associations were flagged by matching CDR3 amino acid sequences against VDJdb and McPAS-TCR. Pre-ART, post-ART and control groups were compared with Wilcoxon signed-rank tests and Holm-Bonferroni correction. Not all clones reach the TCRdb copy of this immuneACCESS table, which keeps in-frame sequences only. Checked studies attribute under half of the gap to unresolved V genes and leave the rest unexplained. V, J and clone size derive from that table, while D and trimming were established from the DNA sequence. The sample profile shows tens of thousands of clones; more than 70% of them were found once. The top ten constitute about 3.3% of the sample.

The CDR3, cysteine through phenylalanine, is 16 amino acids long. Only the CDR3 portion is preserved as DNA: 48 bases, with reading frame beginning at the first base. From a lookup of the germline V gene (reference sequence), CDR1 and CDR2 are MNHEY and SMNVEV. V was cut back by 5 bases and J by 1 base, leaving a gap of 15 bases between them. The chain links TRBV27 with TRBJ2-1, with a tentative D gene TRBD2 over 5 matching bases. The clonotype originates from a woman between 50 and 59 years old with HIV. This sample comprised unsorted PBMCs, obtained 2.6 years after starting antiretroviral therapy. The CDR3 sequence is CASSISTRFSYNEQFF. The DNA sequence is TGTGCCAGCAGTATTAGTACTAGGTTTTCCTACAATGAGCAGTTCTTC.